The 4 T cell receptor beta chains below were found in one sample sequenced in a study of T cell repertoires in cytomegalovirus infection. No antigen has been assigned to these receptors. MiXCR was run by TCRdb on the reads, yielding one entry per CDR3 protein. Of roughly 700,000 distinct CDR3 sequences listed, around 32% are singletons. The sequenced sample was cultured PBMCs, obtained from culture after CMV antigen stimulation. These receptors were obtained from a human donor in good health (CMV status not recorded). Some clones in this sample may be carry-over from other donors' samples.

This clonotype was picked up a small number of times. The chain couples TRBV9 to TRBJ1-1; no reliable D call. V lost 0 bases to trimming and J lost 4 bases, with 1 base between them. The CDR3 consists of 11 residues. The germline gives CDR1 SGDLS, CDR2 YYNGEE. CDR3 nucleotide sequence: TGTGCCAGCAGCGTAGCCACTGAAGCTTTCTTT. Translated: CASSVATEAFF.

This clonotype came up once. The V and J genes are TRBV2 and TRBJ2-2; weak D call: TRBD1 (6 bases). Germline CDR1 reads SNHLY; CDR2 reads FYNNEI. Between the trimmed V and J ends, which lost 6 bases and 0 bases, there was a span of 11 bases. CDR3 size: 15 residues. The CDR3 DNA reads as TGTGCCAGCAGCCGGACAGACTCGAACACCGGGGAGCTGTTTTTT. It specifies CASSRTDSNTGELFF.

This clonotype came up a few times. The genes are TRBV5-1 and TRBJ1-1, with D tentatively TRBD1 (6 bases). The CDR3 totals 14 residues. Germline values: CDR1 SGHRS, CDR2 YFSETQ. V was pared by 4 bases and J by 2 bases, with 12 bases between. The CDR3 region has the DNA TGCGCCAGCAGCCCTGGACAGAAAAACACTGAAGCTTTCTTT. Its translation is CASSPGQKNTEAFF.

V and J are TRBV20-1 and TRBJ1-1, with D perhaps TRBD1 (5 bases). CDR1 is DFQATT and CDR2 is SNEGSKA in the germline V gene (reference sequence). Trimming removed 3 bases from V and 1 base from J, with 15 bases in between. There are 15 residues in the CDR3. The CDR3 nucleotides read TGCAGTGCTAGCGCTAGTTGGGGGGGGAACACTGAAGCTTTCTTT. It translates to CSASASWGGNTEAFF.